The entry that follows covers one T cell receptor beta chain sequence. The data are from a study of blood T cell repertoires in COVID-19. Study information: The samples span acute and convalescent COVID-19 from the United States, Italy and Spain. PBMCs, B-cell-depleted T cells, or T cells provided the cDNA or gDNA that made up the material.

CDR1 SGHVS and CDR2 FQNEAQ come from the germline V gene. Trimming took off 5 bases at V and 7 bases at J, with 15 bases between the two ends. This CDR3 region has 15 residues. In the source study's methods: Amplified reference gene primers provided the basis for estimating nucleated cell counts. Clones were read by immunoSEQ multiplex PCR, and TCRdb kept only the in-frame ones, dropping some. The V and J calls and clone size come from that table; D and trimming were worked out from the DNA. The repertoire holds 150,000 to 200,000 clones, with 88% as singletons. This clonotype originated in a human donor in a cohort sampled during active COVID-19. V gene TRBV7-8 combines with J gene TRBJ1-6; D is perhaps TRBD1 (5 bases). Sample: peripheral blood. CDR3 sequence: CASSPRGAQNSPLHF. CDR3 sequence (DNA): TGTGCCAGCAGCCCTCGCGGGGCCCAAAATTCACCCCTCCACTTT. Based on the CDR3 plus reference TRBV7-8 and TRBJ1-6, the full variable domain is GAGVSQSPRYKVAKRGQDVALRCDPISGHVSLFWYQQALGQGPEFLTYFQNEAQLDKSGLPSDRFFAERPEGSVSTLKIQRTQQEDSAVYLCASSPRGAQNSPLHFGNGTRLTVT.